These 10 T cell receptor beta chains came from one sample sequenced in a study of T cell changes during pregnancy in multiple sclerosis. Generated by immunoSEQ multiplex PCR, the TCRdb table keeps only in-frame clones and is missing some. Seen here are 42,000 or so clones, around 92% observed once, and the top ten hold approximately 0.36%. Source: CD4+ T cells from peripheral blood mononuclear cells, taken after pregnancy. These receptors were obtained from a female donor with multiple sclerosis, enrolled in a pregnancy study.

The chain is built from TRBV7-2 and TRBJ2-7; 7 bases are shared with TRBD2. V lost 5 bases and J lost 1; bases outside the gene matches: 11. The germline CDR1 and CDR2 sequences are SGHTA and FQGNSA. The CDR3 is 16 amino acids. This chain's CDR3 is CASSLRGGEGSYEQYF. The DNA of the CDR3 is TGTGCCAGCAGCCTCCGGGGAGGGGAGGGGTCCTACGAGCAGTACTTC.

This chain joins TRBV29-1 and TRBJ1-4; TRBD1 aligns across 9 bases. Germline V gene lookup returns CDR1 SQVTM and CDR2 ANQGSEA. After removal of 4 bases from V and 5 bases from J, the junction contained 2 bases not matched to a gene. This CDR3 is built from 13 residues. CDR3 sequence reads: CSVAGQGNEKLFF. CDR3 sequence (DNA): TGCAGCGTTGCGGGACAGGGAAATGAAAAACTGTTTTTT.

The sample holds one count of this clone. This chain connects TRBV5-4 to TRBJ2-3, with TRBD2 matching 14 bases. With V trimmed by 0 bases and J by 5 bases, 8 bases remained unmatched. This CDR3 spans 18 amino acids. Germline values: CDR1 SGHNT, CDR2 YYREEE (reference sequence). CDR3 residues: CASSLGGLAGVKGDTQYF. The CDR3 DNA sequence: TGTGCCAGCAGCTTGGGGGGACTAGCGGGGGTTAAGGGAGATACGCAGTATTTT.

The V gene is TRBV10-2, the J gene TRBJ2-7, with 12 bases that match TRBD2. This CDR3 has 20 amino acids. V shed 7 bases, J shed 7 bases, and the junction held 26 bases outside the gene matches. From germline, CDR1 is WSHSY and CDR2 SAAADI. The CDR3, as DNA: TGCGCCAGCACGCCTCGGAGGTTTGGGTCTAGCGGGGGGGCCTTTGATGAGCAGTACTTC. This translates into CASTPRRFGSSGGAFDEQYF.

The chain is built from TRBV29-1 and TRBJ2-2, with D unclear. The ends were cut back, 1 base at V and 0 bases at J, with 12 bases in the middle. The CDR3 runs to 16 residues. CDR1 is SQVTM and CDR2 is ANQGSEA in the germline V gene. CDR3 coding DNA: TGCAGCGTTGAAGCTCCACTGCCCTCGAACACCGGGGAGCTGTTTTTT. It is translated as CSVEAPLPSNTGELFF.

This chain's CDR3 is CASSPTSSNEQFF. The CDR3, as DNA: TGTGCCAGCAGCCCAACCTCCAGCAATGAGCAGTTCTTC. J is TRBJ2-1 and V is TRBV7-9, with no clear D. Germline lookup yields CDR1 SEHNR and CDR2 FQNEAQ (reference sequence). There are 13 residues in the CDR3. Trimming pared 5 bases from V and 6 bases from J, leaving 11 bases between.

The chain links TRBV6-6 to TRBJ2-3, with 7 bases aligning to TRBD1. The germline gives CDR1 MNHNY, CDR2 SVGAGI (reference sequence). Trimming cost V 6 bases and J 1 base; bases outside gene matches: 4. This CDR3 spans 14 amino acids. The CDR3 region has the DNA TGTGCCAGCAGCCCGGGACAGCGCACAGATACGCAGTATTTT. Protein sequence: CASSPGQRTDTQYF.

The J gene is TRBJ1-1, the V gene TRBV5-6; D ambiguous. Germline V CDR1 and CDR2: SGHDT, YYEEEE. The V and J ends lost 2 bases and 0 bases respectively, with 8 bases between them. The CDR3 length is 14 residues. CDR3 sequence: CASSLAPLNTEAFF. The CDR3 DNA sequence: TGTGCCAGCAGCTTAGCCCCCCTGAACACTGAAGCTTTCTTT.

The rearrangement joins TRBV10-3 to TRBJ2-1; D not resolved. Germline CDR1 is ENHRY and CDR2 is SYGVKD. The CDR3 consists of 11 residues. Trimming shortened V by 7 bases and J by 5 bases, and 6 bases separated the two germline ends. CDR3: CAITDDNEQFF. CDR3 coding DNA: TGTGCCATCACTGACGACAATGAGCAGTTCTTC.

The chain employs TRBV6-5 and TRBJ1-1; D gene uncertain. CDR3 length: 14 residues. Trimming shortened V by 10 bases and J by 1 base, and 16 bases separated the two germline ends. The germline gives CDR1 MNHEY, CDR2 SVGAGI. CDR3 DNA sequence: TGTGCCACCGGAGACCCTTACCAGAACACTGAAGCTTTCTTT. As protein: CATGDPYQNTEAFF.